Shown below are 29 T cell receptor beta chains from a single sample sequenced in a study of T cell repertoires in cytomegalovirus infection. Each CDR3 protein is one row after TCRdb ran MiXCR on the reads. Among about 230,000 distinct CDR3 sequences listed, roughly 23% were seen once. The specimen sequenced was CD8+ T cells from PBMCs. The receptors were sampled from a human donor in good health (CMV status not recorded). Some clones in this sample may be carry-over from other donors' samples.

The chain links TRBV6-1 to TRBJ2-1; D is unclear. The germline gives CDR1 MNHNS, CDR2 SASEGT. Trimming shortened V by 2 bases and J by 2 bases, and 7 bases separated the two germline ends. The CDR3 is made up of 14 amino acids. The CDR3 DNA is TGTGCCAGCAGTGAACTAAGCACCTACAATGAGCAGTTCTTC. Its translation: CASSELSTYNEQFF.

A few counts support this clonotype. CDR3 sequence reads: CASSSPTGGAGEKLFF. The CDR3, as DNA: TGTGCCAGCAGCTCACCCACAGGGGGCGCAGGGGAAAAACTGTTTTTT. V and J are TRBV7-9 and TRBJ1-4; 9 positions match TRBD1. Germline values: CDR1 SEHNR, CDR2 FQNEAQ (reference sequence). This CDR3 spans 16 amino acids. V shed 4 bases and J 8 bases; nucleotides not matched to a gene: 11.

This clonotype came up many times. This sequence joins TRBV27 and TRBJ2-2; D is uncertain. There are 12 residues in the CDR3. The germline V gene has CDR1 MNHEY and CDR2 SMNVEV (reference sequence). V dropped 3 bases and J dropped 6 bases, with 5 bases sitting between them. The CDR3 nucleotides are TGTGCCAGCAGTTTTGTTCCCGGGGAGCTGTTTTTT. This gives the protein CASSFVPGELFF.

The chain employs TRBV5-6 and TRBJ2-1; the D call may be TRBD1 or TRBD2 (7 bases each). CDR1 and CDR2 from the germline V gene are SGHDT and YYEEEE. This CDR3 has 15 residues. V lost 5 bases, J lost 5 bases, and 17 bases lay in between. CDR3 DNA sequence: TGTGCCAGCAGTTCCAGGGGGGGGCCGGACAATGAGCAGTTCTTC. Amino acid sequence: CASSSRGGPDNEQFF.

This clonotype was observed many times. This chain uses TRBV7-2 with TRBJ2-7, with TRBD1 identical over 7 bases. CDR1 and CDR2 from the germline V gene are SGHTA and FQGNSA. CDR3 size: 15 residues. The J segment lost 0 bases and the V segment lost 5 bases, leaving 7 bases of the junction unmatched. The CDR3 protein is CASSLTGTASYEQYF. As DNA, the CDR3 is TGTGCCAGCAGCCTAACCGGGACAGCCTCCTACGAGCAGTACTTC.

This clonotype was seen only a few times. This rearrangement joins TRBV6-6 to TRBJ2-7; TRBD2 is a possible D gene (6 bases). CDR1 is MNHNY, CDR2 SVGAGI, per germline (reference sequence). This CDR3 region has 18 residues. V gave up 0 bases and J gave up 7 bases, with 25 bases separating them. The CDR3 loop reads CASSYSKEGGRGWREQYF. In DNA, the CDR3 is TGTGCCAGCAGTTACTCGAAGGAGGGCGGGCGGGGATGGAGGGAGCAGTACTTC.

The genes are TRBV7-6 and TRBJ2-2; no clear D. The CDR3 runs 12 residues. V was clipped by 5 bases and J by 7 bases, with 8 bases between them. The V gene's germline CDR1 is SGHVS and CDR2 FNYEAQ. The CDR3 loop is CASSATIGELFF. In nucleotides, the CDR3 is TGTGCCAGCAGCGCGACAATCGGGGAGCTGTTTTTT.

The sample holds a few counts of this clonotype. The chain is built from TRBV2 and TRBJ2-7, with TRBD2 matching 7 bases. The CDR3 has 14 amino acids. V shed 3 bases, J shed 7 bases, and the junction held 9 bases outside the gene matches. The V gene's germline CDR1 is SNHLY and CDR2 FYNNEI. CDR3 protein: CASSDALSGGEQYF. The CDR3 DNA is TGTGCCAGCAGTGACGCCTTATCCGGGGGGGAGCAGTACTTC.

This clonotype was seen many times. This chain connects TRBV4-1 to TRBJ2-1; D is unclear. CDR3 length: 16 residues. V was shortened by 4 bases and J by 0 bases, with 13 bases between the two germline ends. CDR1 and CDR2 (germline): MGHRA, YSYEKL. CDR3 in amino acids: CASSPLPQVSYNEQFF. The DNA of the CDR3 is TGCGCCAGCAGCCCCCTACCCCAGGTCTCCTACAATGAGCAGTTCTTC.

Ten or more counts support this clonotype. In DNA form, the CDR3 reads TGTGCCAGCAGTTCCCTGACACGTCGGGACACTGAAGCTTTCTTT. It encodes CASSSLTRRDTEAFF. The rearrangement uses TRBV6-2 or TRBV6-3 and TRBJ1-1; D is undetermined. The CDR3 is 15 amino acids. The V end was cut by 4 bases, the J end by 3 bases, with 15 bases between. CDR1 MNHEY and CDR2 SVGEGT come from the germline V gene.

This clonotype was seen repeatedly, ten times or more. The CDR3 here is CASSLDLQGTYGYTF. Here the CDR3 DNA reads TGTGCCAGCAGCTTAGACTTACAGGGAACCTATGGCTACACCTTC. The genes are TRBV7-2 and TRBJ1-2, with a tentative D call TRBD1 (6 bases). Germline V gives CDR1 SGHTA, CDR2 FQGNSA. Trimming took 1 base from V and 4 from J, leaving 13 bases between them. The CDR3 runs to 15 residues.

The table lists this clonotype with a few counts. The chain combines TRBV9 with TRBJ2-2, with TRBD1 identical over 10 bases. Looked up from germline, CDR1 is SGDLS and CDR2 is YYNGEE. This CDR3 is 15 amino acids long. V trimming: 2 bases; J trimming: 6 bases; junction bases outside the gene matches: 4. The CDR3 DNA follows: TGTGCCAGCAGCGTCGTCGGACAGGGGGCCGGGGAGCTGTTTTTT. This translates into CASSVVGQGAGELFF.

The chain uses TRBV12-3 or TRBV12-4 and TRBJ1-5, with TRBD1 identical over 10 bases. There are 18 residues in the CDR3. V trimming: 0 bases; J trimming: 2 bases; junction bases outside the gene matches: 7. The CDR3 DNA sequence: TGTGCCAGCAGTTTAGCCGGCGGACAGGGGGGTGGCAATCAGCCCCAGCATTTT. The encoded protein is CASSLAGGQGGGNQPQHF.

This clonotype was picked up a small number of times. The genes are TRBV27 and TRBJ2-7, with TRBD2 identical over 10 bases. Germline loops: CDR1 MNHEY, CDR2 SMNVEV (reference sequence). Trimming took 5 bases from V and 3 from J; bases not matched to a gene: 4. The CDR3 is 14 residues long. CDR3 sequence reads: CASSLAGEHYEQYF. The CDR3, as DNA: TGTGCCAGCAGTCTAGCGGGGGAGCACTACGAGCAGTACTTC.

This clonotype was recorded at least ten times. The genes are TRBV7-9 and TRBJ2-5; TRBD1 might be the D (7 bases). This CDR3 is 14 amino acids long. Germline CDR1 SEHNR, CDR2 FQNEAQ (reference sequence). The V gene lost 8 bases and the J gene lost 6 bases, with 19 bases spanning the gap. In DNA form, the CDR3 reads TGTGCCAGCGAAGAGGAGGGGGCCCCACAGACCCAGTACTTC. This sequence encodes CASEEEGAPQTQYF. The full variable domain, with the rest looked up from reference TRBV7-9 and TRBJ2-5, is DTGVSQNPRHKITKRGQNVTFRCDPISEHNRLYWYRQTLGQGPEFLTYFQNEAQLEKSRLLSDRFSAERPKGSFSTLEIQRTEQGDSAMYLCASEEEGAPQTQYFGPGTRLLVL.

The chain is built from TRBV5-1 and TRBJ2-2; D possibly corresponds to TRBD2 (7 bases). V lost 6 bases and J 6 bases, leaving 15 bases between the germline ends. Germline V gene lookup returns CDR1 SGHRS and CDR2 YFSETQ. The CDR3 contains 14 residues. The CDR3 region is CASKPGGRAGELFF. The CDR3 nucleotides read TGCGCCAGCAAGCCCGGGGGGCGCGCCGGGGAGCTGTTTTTT.

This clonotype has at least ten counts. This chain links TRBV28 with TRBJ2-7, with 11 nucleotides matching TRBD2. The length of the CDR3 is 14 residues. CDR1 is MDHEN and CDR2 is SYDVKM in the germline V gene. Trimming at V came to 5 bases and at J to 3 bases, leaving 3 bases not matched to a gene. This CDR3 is CASSPGTSGYEQYF. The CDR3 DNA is TGTGCCAGCAGTCCGGGGACTAGCGGCTACGAGCAGTACTTC.

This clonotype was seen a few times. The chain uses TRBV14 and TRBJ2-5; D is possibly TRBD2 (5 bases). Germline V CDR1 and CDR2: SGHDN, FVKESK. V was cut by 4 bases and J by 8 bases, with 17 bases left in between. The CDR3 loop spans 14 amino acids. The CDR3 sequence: CASSPGPYEGTQYF. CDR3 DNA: TGTGCCAGCAGCCCTGGGCCCTACGAGGGAACCCAGTACTTC.

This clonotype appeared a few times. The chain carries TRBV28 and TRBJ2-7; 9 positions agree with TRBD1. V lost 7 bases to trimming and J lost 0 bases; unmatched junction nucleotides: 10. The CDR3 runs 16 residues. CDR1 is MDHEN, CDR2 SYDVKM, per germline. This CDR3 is CASNPTGGTHSYEQYF. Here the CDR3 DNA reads TGTGCCAGCAACCCGACAGGGGGAACCCACTCCTACGAGCAGTACTTC.

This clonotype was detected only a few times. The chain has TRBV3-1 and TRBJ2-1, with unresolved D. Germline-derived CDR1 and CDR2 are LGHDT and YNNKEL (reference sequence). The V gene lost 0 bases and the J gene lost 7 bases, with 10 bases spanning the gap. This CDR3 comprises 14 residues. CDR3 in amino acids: CASSQDSGVNEQFF. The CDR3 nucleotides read TGTGCCAGCAGCCAAGACAGTGGAGTAAATGAGCAGTTCTTC.

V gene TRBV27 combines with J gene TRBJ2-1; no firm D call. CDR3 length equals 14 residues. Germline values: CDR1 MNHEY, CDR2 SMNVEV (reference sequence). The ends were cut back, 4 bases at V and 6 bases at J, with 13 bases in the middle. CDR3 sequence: CASSSDPLGNEQFF. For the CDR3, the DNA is TGTGCCAGCAGTTCGGATCCCCTGGGCAATGAGCAGTTCTTC.

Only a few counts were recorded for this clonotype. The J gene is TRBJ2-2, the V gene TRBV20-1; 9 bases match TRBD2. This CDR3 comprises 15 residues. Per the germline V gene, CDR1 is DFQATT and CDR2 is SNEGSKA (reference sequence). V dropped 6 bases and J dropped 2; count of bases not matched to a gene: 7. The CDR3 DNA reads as TGCAGTGCCGGTCTAGCGGGACTCAACACCGGGGAGCTGTTTTTT. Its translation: CSAGLAGLNTGELFF.

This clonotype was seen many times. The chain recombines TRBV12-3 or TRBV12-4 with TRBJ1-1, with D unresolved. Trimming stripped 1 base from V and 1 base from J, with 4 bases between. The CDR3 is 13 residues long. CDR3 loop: CASSLDSNTEAFF. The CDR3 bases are TGTGCCAGCAGTTTAGATTCGAACACTGAAGCTTTCTTT.

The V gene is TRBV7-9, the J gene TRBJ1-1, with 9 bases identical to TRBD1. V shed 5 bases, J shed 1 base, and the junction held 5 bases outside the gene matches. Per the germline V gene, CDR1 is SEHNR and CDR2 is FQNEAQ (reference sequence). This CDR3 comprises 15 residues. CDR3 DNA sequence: TGTGCCAGCAGCCTGGGACAGGGTCAGAACACTGAAGCTTTCTTT. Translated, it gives CASSLGQGQNTEAFF.

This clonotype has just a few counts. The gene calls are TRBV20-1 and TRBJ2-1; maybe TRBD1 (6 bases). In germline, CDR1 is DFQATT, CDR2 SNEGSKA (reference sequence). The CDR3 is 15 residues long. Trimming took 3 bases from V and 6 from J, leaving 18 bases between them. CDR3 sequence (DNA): TGCAGTGCTAGGGAAAGAGTACAGGGCGGCAATGAGCAGTTCTTC. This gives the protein CSARERVQGGNEQFF.

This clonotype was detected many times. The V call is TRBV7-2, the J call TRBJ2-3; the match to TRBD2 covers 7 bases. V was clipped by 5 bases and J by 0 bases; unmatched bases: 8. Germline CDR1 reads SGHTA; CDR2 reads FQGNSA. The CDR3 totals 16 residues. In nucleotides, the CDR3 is TGTGCCAGCAGCAGTGCGGGCGGGGGTAGCACAGATACGCAGTATTTT. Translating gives CASSSAGGGSTDTQYF.

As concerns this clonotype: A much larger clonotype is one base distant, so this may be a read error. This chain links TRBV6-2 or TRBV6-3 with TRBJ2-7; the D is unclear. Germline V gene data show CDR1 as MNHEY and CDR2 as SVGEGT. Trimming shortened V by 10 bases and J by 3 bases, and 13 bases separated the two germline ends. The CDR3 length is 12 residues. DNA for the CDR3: TGTGCCACCTATAACGGCGACTACGAGCAGTACTTC. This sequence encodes CATYNGDYEQYF.

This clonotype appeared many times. CDR3 sequence reads: CASSLRQGLAEAFF. The CDR3 nucleotides read TGTGCCAGCAGCTTAAGGCAGGGTTTGGCGGAAGCTTTCTTT. V gene TRBV7-3 combines with J gene TRBJ1-1, with D possibly matching TRBD1 (5 bases). Germline CDR1 and CDR2: SGHTA and FQGTGA. The CDR3 extends over 14 amino acids. Trimming cost V 1 base and J 8 bases, with 14 bases left between them. The full variable domain, in which reference TRBV7-3 and TRBJ1-1 provide the parts outside the CDR3, is GAGVSQTPSNKVTEKGKYVELRCDPISGHTALYWYRQSLGQGPEFLIYFQGTGAADDSGLPNDRFFAVRPEGSVSTLKIQRTERGDSAVYLCASSLRQGLAEAFFGQGTRLTVV.

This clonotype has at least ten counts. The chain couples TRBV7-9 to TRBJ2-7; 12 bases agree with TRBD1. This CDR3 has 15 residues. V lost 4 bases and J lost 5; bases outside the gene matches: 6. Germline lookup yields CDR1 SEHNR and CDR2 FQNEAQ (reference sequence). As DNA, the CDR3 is TGTGCCAGCAGCTCAACCGGGACAGGGGGCAACGAGCAGTACTTC. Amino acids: CASSSTGTGGNEQYF.